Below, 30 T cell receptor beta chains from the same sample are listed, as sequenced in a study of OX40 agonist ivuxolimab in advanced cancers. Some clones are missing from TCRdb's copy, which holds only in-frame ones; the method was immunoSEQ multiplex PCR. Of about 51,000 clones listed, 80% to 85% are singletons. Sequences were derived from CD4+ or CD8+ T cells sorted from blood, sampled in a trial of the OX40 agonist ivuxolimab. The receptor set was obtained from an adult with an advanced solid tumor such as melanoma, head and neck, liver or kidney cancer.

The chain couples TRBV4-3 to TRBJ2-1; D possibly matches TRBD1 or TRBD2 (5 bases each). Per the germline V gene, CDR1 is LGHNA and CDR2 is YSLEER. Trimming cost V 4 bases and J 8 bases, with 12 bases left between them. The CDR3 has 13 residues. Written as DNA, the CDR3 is TGCGCCAGCAGCCGCCAAGAGGGGCATGAGCAGTTCTTC. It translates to CASSRQEGHEQFF.

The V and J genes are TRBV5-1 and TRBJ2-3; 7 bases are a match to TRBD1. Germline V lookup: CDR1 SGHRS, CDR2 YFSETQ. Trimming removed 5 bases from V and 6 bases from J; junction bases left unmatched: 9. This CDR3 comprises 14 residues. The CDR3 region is CASRIQGWTDTQYF. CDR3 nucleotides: TGCGCCAGCAGGATACAGGGGTGGACCGATACGCAGTATTTT.

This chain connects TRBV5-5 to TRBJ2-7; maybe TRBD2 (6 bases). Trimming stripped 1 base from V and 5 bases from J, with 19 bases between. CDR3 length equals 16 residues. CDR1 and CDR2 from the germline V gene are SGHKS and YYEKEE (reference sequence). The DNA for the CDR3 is TGTGCCAGCAGCTTGCCGTTGGCGGGGAGGCGAGACGAGCAGTACTTC. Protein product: CASSLPLAGRRDEQYF.

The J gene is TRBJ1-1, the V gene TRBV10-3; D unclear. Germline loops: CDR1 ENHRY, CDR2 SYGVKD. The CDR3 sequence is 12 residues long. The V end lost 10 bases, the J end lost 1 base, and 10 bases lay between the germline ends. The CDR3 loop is CATRRANTEAFF. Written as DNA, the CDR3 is TGTGCCACCCGTCGGGCGAACACTGAAGCTTTCTTT.

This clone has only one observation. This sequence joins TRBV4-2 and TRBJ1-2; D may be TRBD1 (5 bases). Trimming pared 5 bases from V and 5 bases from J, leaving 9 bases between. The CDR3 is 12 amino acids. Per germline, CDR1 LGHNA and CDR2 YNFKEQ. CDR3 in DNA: TGTGCCAGCAGCTCACAGGAGTATGGCTACACCTTC. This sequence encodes CASSSQEYGYTF.

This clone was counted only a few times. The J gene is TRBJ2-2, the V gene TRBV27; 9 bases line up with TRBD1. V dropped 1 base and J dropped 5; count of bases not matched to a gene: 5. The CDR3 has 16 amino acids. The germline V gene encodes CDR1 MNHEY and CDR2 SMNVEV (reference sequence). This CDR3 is CASSLWGQGMTGELFF. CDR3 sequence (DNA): TGTGCCAGCAGTTTATGGGGACAGGGTATGACCGGGGAGCTGTTTTTT.

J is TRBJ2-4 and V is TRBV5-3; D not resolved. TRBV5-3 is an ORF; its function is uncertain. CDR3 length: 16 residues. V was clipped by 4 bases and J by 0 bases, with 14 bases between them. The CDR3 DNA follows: TGTGCCAGAAGCCCGGACCCTAGACTAGCCAAAAACATTCAGTACTTC. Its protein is CARSPDPRLAKNIQYF.

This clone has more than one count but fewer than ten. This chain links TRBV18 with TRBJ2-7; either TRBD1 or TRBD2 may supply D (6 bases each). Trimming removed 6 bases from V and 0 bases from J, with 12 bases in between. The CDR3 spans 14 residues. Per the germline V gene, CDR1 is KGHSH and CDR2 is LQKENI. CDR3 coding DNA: TGTGCCAGCTCGCAAGGGGGGACCTCCTACGAGCAGTACTTC. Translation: CASSQGGTSYEQYF.

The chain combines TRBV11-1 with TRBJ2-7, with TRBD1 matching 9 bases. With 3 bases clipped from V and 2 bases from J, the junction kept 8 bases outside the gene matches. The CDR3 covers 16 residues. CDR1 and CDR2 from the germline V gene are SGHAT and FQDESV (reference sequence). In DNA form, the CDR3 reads TGTGCCAGCAGCTTCCCCGCCGGGACAGGGCCCTACGAGCAGTACTTC. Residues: CASSFPAGTGPYEQYF.

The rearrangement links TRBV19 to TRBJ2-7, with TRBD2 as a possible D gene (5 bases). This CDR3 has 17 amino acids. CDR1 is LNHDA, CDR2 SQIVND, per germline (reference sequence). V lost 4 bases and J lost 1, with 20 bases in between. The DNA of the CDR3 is TGTGCCAGTAGTACCCGGGATAGAGGGATAGGGTCCTACGAGCAGTACTTC. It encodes CASSTRDRGIGSYEQYF. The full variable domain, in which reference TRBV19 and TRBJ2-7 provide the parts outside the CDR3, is DGGITQSPKYLFRKEGQNVTLSCEQNLNHDAMYWYRQDPGQGLRLIYYSQIVNDFQKGDIAEGYSVSREKKESFPLTVTSAQKNPTAFYLCASSTRDRGIGSYEQYFGPGTRLTVT.

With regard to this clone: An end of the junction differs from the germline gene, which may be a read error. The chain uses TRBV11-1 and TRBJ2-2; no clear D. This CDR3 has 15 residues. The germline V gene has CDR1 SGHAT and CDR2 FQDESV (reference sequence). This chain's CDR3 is CASSSTRASAGELFF. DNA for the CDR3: TGTGCCAGCAGCTCAACCCGGGCTAGTGCCGGAGAGCTGTTTTTT.

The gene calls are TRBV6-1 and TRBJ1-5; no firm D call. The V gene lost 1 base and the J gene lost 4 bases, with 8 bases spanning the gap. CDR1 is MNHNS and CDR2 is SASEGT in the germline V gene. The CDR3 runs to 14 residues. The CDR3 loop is CASSEVSQNQPQHF. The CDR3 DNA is TGTGCCAGCAGTGAAGTAAGCCAGAATCAGCCCCAGCATTTT.

The DNA of the CDR3 is TGTGCCAGCAGCTATTTGCGGGGGGACGCAGATACGCAGTATTTT. Translated: CASSYLRGDADTQYF. The chain is built from TRBV11-3 and TRBJ2-3; 8 bases agree with TRBD2. Losses at the gene ends were 4 bases for V and 4 bases for J; bases not matched to a gene: 7. CDR1 is SGHNT, CDR2 YENEEA, per germline. CDR3 length: 15 residues. Combining the CDR3 with reference TRBV11-3 and TRBJ2-3 gives the whole variable domain EAGVVQSPRYKIIEKKQPVAFWCNPISGHNTLYWYLQNLGQGPELLIRYENEEAVDDSQLPKDRFSAERLKGVDSTLKIQPAELGDSAVYLCASSYLRGDADTQYFGPGTRLTVL.

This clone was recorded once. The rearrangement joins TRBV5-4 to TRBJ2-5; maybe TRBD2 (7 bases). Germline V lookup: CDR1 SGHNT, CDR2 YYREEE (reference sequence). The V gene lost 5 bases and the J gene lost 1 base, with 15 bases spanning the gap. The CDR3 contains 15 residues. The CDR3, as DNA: TGTGCCAGCAGGCTTAGGGGAGGGGGCCAAGAGACCCAGTACTTC. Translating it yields CASRLRGGGQETQYF.

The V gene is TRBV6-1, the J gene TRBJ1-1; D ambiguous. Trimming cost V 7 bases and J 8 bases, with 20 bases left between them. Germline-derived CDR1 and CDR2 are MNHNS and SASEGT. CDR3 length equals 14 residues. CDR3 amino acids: CASTKFTRGSEAFF. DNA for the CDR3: TGTGCCAGCACCAAATTCACTCGAGGGTCCGAAGCTTTCTTT.

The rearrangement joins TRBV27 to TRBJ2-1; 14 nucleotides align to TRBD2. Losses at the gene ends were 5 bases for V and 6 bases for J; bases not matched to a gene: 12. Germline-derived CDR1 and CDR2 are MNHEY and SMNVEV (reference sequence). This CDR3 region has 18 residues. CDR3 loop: CASSPGTSGGLPLNEQFF. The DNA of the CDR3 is TGTGCCAGCAGTCCCGGGACTAGCGGGGGCCTCCCCCTCAATGAGCAGTTCTTC.

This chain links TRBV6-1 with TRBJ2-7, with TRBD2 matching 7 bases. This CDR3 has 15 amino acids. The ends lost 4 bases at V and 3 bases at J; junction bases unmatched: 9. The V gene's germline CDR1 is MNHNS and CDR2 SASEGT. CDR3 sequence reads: CASSALGRAIYEQYF. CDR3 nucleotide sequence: TGTGCCAGCAGTGCCCTGGGGAGGGCGATCTACGAGCAGTACTTC.

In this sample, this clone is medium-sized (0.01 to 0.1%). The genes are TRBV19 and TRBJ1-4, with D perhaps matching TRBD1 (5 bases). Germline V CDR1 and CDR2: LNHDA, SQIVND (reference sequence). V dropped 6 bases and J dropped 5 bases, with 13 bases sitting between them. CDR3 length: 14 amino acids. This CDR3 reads CASRSGTPNEKLFF. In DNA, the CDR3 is TGTGCCAGTAGATCCGGGACTCCAAATGAAAAACTGTTTTTT.

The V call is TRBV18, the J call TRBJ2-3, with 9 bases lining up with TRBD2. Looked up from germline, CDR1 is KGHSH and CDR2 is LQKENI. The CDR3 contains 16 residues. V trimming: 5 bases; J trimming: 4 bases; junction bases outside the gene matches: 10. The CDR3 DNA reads TGTGCCAGCTCAGCCTTTAGCGGGGGCCTGGCAGATACGCAGTATTTT. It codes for CASSAFSGGLADTQYF. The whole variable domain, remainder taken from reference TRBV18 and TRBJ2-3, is NAGVMQNPRHLVRRRGQEARLRCSPMKGHSHVYWYRQLPEEGLKFMVYLQKENIIDESGMPKERFSAEFPKEGPSILRIQQVVRGDSAAYFCASSAFSGGLADTQYFGPGTRLTVL.

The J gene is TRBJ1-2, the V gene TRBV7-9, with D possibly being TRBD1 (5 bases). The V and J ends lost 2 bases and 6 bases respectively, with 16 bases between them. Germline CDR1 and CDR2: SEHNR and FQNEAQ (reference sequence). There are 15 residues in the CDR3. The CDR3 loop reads CASSLMDMGPNGYTF. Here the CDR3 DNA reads TGTGCCAGCAGCTTAATGGATATGGGGCCCAATGGCTACACCTTC.

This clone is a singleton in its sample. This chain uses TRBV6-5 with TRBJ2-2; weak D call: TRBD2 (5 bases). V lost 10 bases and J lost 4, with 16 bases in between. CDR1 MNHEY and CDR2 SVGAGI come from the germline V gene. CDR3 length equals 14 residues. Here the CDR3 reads CATKGVGSTGELFF. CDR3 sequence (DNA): TGTGCCACTAAGGGAGTGGGAAGCACCGGGGAGCTGTTTTTT.

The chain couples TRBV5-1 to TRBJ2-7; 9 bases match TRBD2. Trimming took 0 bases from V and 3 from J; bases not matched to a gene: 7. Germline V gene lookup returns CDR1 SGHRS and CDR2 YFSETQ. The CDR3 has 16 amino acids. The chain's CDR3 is CASSLALGTSRYEQYF. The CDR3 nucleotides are TGCGCCAGCAGCTTGGCCTTGGGGACTAGCCGCTACGAGCAGTACTTC. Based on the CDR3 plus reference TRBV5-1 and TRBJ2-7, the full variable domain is KAGVTQTPRYLIKTRGQQVTLSCSPISGHRSVSWYQQTPGQGLQFLFEYFSETQRNKGNFPGRFSGRQFSNSRSEMNVSTLELGDSALYLCASSLALGTSRYEQYFGPGTRLTVT.

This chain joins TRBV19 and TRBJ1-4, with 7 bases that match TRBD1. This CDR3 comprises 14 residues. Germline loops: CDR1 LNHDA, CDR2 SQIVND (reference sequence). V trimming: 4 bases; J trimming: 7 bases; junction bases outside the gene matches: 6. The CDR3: CASSNRQGFEKLFF. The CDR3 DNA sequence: TGTGCCAGTAGTAATCGACAGGGCTTTGAAAAACTGTTTTTT.

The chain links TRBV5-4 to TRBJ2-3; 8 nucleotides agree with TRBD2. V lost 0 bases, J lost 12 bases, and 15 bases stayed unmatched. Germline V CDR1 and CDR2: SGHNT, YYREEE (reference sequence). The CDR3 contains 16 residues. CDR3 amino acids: CASSLASTRGGAFQYF. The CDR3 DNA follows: TGTGCCAGCAGCTTGGCCTCAACCCGGGGGGGGGCCTTCCAGTATTTT.

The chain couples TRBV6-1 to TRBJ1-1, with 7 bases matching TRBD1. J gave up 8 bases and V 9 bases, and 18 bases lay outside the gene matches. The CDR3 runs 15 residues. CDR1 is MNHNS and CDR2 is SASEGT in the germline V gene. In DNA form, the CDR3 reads TGTGCCAGGCCACTTACAGGGGAGAGTAGTGTAGAAGCTTTCTTT. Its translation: CARPLTGESSVEAFF.

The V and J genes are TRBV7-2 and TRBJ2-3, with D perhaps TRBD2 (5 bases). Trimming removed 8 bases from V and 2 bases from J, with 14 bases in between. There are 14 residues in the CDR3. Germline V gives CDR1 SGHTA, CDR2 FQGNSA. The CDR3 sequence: CASDPGIATDTQYF. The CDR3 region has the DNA TGTGCCAGCGACCCGGGGATAGCCACAGATACGCAGTATTTT.

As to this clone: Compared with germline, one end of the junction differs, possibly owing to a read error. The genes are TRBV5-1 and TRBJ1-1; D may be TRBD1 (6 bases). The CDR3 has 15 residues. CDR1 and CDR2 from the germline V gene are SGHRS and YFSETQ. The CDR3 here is CASSSAGATNAEAFF. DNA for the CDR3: TGCGCCAGCAGCTCTGCAGGGGCCACGAACGCTGAAGCTTTCTTT.

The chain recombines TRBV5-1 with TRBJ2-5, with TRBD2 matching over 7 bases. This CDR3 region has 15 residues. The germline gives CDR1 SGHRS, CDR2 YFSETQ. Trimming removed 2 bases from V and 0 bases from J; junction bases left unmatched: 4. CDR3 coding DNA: TGCGCCAGCAGCTTCTCCGGGGGGTACCAAGAGACCCAGTACTTC. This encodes CASSFSGGYQETQYF.

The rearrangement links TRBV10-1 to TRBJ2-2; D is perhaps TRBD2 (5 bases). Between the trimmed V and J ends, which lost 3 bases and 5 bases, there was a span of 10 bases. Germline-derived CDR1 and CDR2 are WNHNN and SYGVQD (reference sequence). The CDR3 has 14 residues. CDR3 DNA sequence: TGCGCCAGCAGTGAAGTTAGCGTAACCGGGGAGCTGTTTTTT. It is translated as CASSEVSVTGELFF.

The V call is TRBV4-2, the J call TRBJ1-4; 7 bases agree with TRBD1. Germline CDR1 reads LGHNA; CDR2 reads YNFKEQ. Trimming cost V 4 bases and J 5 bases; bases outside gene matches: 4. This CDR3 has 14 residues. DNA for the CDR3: TGTGCCAGCAGCCGAGGGACAGCGAATGAAAAACTGTTTTTT. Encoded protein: CASSRGTANEKLFF.